The 23 T cell receptor beta chains reported below all come from one sample, sequenced in a study of spatial heterogeneity in lung cancer (dated by TCRdb to the late 2010s). Libraries were constructed by 5' RACE. TCRdb lists the instrument as NextSeq 500. TCRdb cleaned the public reads at Q25 with fastp, built clones with MiXCR and kept in-frame beta chains. Under each unique CDR3 protein, matching rows form one entry showing the most common genes and DNA. This sample gives under 100,000 distinct CDR3 sequences in total; roughly 10% of them show up just once. The ten top clones hold less than 9% of the sample. This sample's time point label indicates: sample taken at primary tumor resection. TCR sequencing used whole RNA extracted from tumor and nontumor lung tissue, or from cryopreserved PBMC samples, without cell sorting. This specimen was PBMCs, taken at surgery. The receptors originated from a male donor with early-stage non-small cell lung cancer.

The V and J genes are TRBV6-2 or TRBV6-3 and TRBJ2-2; 10 nucleotides line up with TRBD1. The CDR3 sequence is 18 residues long. CDR1 is MNHEY and CDR2 is SVGEGT in the germline V gene. Trimming removed 6 bases from V and 0 bases from J; junction bases left unmatched: 10. The CDR3 nucleotides read TGTGCCAGCAGCCTTGGGACAGGGGCGATATCGAACACCGGGGAGCTGTTTTTT. This gives the protein CASSLGTGAISNTGELFF.

Many counts were recorded for this clonotype. The rearrangement links TRBV29-1 to TRBJ2-7; D unresolved. Per the germline V gene, CDR1 is SQVTM and CDR2 is ANQGSEA. There are 12 residues in the CDR3. Trimming took 6 bases from V and 1 from J, leaving 10 bases between them. This CDR3 is CSVKNQSYEQYF. Here the CDR3 DNA reads TGCAGCGTCAAAAACCAGTCCTACGAGCAGTACTTC.

Only a few counts were recorded for this clonotype. The chain is built from TRBV29-1 and TRBJ1-5, with D uncertain. CDR1 is SQVTM and CDR2 is ANQGSEA in the germline V gene. Trimming took off 6 bases at V and 7 bases at J, with 16 bases between the two ends. This CDR3 has 13 residues. The CDR3 DNA is TGCAGCGTCAAGTCCGATAACGGCCAGCCCCAGCATTTT. It translates to CSVKSDNGQPQHF.

The chain joins TRBV10-3 to TRBJ2-3; D unresolved. This CDR3 comprises 13 residues. Trimming took 7 bases from V and 1 from J, leaving 9 bases between them. Looked up from germline, CDR1 is ENHRY and CDR2 is SYGVKD. As DNA, the CDR3 is TGTGCCATCACCCTGTCCGGCACAGATACGCAGTATTTT. Protein product: CAITLSGTDTQYF.

This clonotype was observed a few times. The J gene is TRBJ2-7, the V gene TRBV5-1; 12 bases line up with TRBD1. The CDR3 is 16 residues long. Germline V lookup: CDR1 SGHRS, CDR2 YFSETQ. Unmatched junction bases numbered 8, after V lost 4 bases and J lost 3 bases. CDR3 DNA sequence: TGCGCCAGCAGCGGAAGGGACAGGGGGCTTCACTACGAGCAGTACTTC. Amino acids: CASSGRDRGLHYEQYF.

This clonotype was seen repeatedly, ten times or more. The chain joins TRBV11-2 to TRBJ2-1; 8 bases align to TRBD2. Germline lookup yields CDR1 SGHAT and CDR2 FQNNGV. The length of the CDR3 is 13 residues. J gave up 12 bases and V 0 bases, and 4 bases lay outside the gene matches. CDR3 nucleotides: TGTGCCAGCAGCTTAGAGCCCGGGGGGGTGCAGTTCTTC. This translates into CASSLEPGGVQFF.

This clonotype was counted at least ten times. At one end the junction does not follow the germline gene, possibly because of a read error. CDR3 sequence (DNA): TGTGCCAGCAGCCGGGGGAACATTGAAGCTTTCTTT. Amino acid sequence: CASSRGNIEAFF. The gene calls are TRBV28 and TRBJ1-1; D might be TRBD1 (5 bases). The CDR3 runs to 12 residues. Germline V lookup: CDR1 MDHEN, CDR2 SYDVKM.

The V call is TRBV28, the J call TRBJ2-2, with D perhaps TRBD1 or TRBD2 (5 bases each). The V gene's germline CDR1 is MDHEN and CDR2 SYDVKM. This CDR3 contains 15 residues. The V end lost 5 bases, the J end lost 0 bases, and 10 bases lay between the germline ends. CDR3 in DNA: TGTGCCAGCAGTCACAGGACTGCGAACACCGGGGAGCTGTTTTTT. Amino acids: CASSHRTANTGELFF.

This clonotype was seen a handful of times. Written as DNA, the CDR3 is TGCGCCAGCAGCTTCGACTTGACCGGGGAGCTGTTTTTT. This gives the protein CASSFDLTGELFF. The chain uses TRBV5-1 and TRBJ2-2; D remains ambiguous. CDR1 is SGHRS, CDR2 YFSETQ, per germline. Trimming took off 2 bases at V and 5 bases at J, with 7 bases between the two ends. The length of the CDR3 is 13 residues.

This clonotype was observed a handful of times. V gene TRBV5-1 combines with J gene TRBJ2-3; the match to TRBD1 covers 9 bases. This CDR3 is built from 15 residues. The J segment lost 4 bases and the V segment lost 3 bases, leaving 6 bases of the junction unmatched. Per the germline V gene, CDR1 is SGHRS and CDR2 is YFSETQ. CDR3 amino acids: CASSSRDRVADTQYF. CDR3 coding DNA: TGCGCCAGCAGCTCCCGGGACAGGGTGGCAGATACGCAGTATTTT. The variable domain in full, completed from reference TRBV5-1 and TRBJ2-3, reads KAGVTQTPRYLIKTRGQQVTLSCSPISGHRSVSWYQQTPGQGLQFLFEYFSETQRNKGNFPGRFSGRQFSNSRSEMNVSTLELGDSALYLCASSSRDRVADTQYFGPGTRLTVL.

This clonotype was recorded many times. The chain employs TRBV4-2 and TRBJ2-7; D gene ambiguous. The germline V gene has CDR1 LGHNA and CDR2 YNFKEQ. The CDR3 consists of 13 residues. V gave up 4 bases and J gave up 5 bases, with 12 bases separating them. The CDR3 region is CASSLLKVDEQYF. The CDR3 DNA reads as TGTGCCAGCAGCCTTCTAAAGGTGGACGAGCAGTACTTC.

This clonotype was counted at least ten times. V is TRBV7-3 and J is TRBJ2-1, with D hard to call. Trimming stripped 1 base from V and 5 bases from J, with 6 bases between. Germline V gene data show CDR1 as SGHTA and CDR2 as FQGTGA. This CDR3 has 13 amino acids. CDR3 loop: CASSLRPDNEQFF. For the CDR3, the DNA is TGTGCCAGCAGCTTAAGGCCGGACAATGAGCAGTTCTTC.

This clonotype was detected many times. The CDR3 reads CASSYRGGVETQYF. The DNA for the CDR3 is TGTGCCAGCAGTTACAGAGGAGGGGTGGAGACCCAGTACTTC. The rearrangement uses TRBV6-5 and TRBJ2-5, with D perhaps matching TRBD2 (6 bases). Germline V gives CDR1 MNHEY, CDR2 SVGAGI. The CDR3 is 14 amino acids. Trimming removed 2 bases from V and 5 bases from J, with 12 bases in between.

There are many counts of this clonotype. The J gene is TRBJ2-2, the V gene TRBV3-1; D not resolved. CDR3 length: 13 amino acids. Germline values: CDR1 LGHDT, CDR2 YNNKEL (reference sequence). V lost 1 base and J 7 bases, leaving 7 bases between the germline ends. In DNA form, the CDR3 reads TGTGCCAGCAGCCAAGGTGGTGGCGGGGAGCTGTTTTTT. It codes for CASSQGGGGELFF.

The V and J genes are TRBV20-1 and TRBJ1-2; D might be TRBD1 (5 bases). This CDR3 has 12 residues. V was cut by 6 bases and J by 4 bases, with 12 bases left in between. CDR1 DFQATT and CDR2 SNEGSKA come from the germline V gene (reference sequence). Here the CDR3 reads CSADQGSYGYTF. The CDR3 nucleotides are TGCAGTGCCGACCAGGGTAGCTATGGCTACACCTTC.

This clonotype was observed at least ten times. The chain carries TRBV7-9 and TRBJ1-5, with D possibly being TRBD1 (6 bases). V gave up 5 bases and J gave up 2 bases, with 13 bases separating them. In germline, CDR1 is SEHNR, CDR2 FQNEAQ (reference sequence). The CDR3 is made up of 15 amino acids. The CDR3 DNA reads as TGTGCCAGCAGCCCGAGGGGGGGAGGCAATCAGCCCCAGCATTTT. Its protein is CASSPRGGGNQPQHF.

V gene TRBV18 combines with J gene TRBJ2-3; 8 nucleotides match TRBD2. Germline V gene data show CDR1 as KGHSH and CDR2 as LQKENI. The CDR3 spans 14 residues. With V trimmed by 6 bases and J by 6 bases, 8 bases remained unmatched. The CDR3 nucleotides are TGTGCCAGCTCGGCCGGGACTAGTGGTGATACGCAGTATTTT. Encoded protein: CASSAGTSGDTQYF.

This clonotype appeared many times. The chain has TRBV3-1 and TRBJ1-3; D remains unclear. This CDR3 has 15 residues. From germline, CDR1 is LGHDT and CDR2 YNNKEL (reference sequence). Trimming cost V 1 base and J 4 bases, with 11 bases left between them. Here the CDR3 reads CASSQGAAGGNTIYF. CDR3 DNA sequence: TGTGCCAGCAGCCAAGGAGCGGCAGGAGGAAACACCATATATTTT.

This clonotype was counted at least ten times. The rearrangement joins TRBV3-1 to TRBJ1-6; TRBD1 aligns across 7 bases. V gave up 4 bases and J gave up 8 bases; unmatched junction bases: 2. The length of the CDR3 is 13 residues. Germline V gene lookup returns CDR1 LGHDT and CDR2 YNNKEL (reference sequence). The CDR3 spells CASSPGGHSPLHF. The CDR3 DNA sequence: TGTGCCAGCAGCCCAGGGGGGCATTCACCCCTCCACTTT. Full variable domain (remainder filled in from reference TRBV3-1 and TRBJ1-6): DTAVSQTPKYLVTQMGNDKSIKCEQNLGHDTMYWYKQDSKKFLKIMFSYNNKELIINETVPNRFSPKSPDKAHLNLHINSLELGDSAVYFCASSPGGHSPLHFGNGTRLTVT.

This clonotype came up once. The genes are TRBV15 and TRBJ1-2; D call uncertain. This CDR3 has 15 amino acids. Germline CDR1 is LNHNV and CDR2 is YYDKDF (reference sequence). V lost 1 base and J 4 bases, leaving 13 bases between the germline ends. The DNA of the CDR3 is TGTGCCACCAGCAGAGCGGGTGGAGGGAGCTATGGCTACACCTTC. It specifies CATSRAGGGSYGYTF. The full variable domain, in which reference TRBV15 and TRBJ1-2 provide the parts outside the CDR3, is DAMVIQNPRYQVTQFGKPVTLSCSQTLNHNVMYWYQQKSSQAPKLLFHYYDKDFNNEADTPDNFQSRRPNTSFCFLDIRSPGLGDTAMYLCATSRAGGGSYGYTFGSGTRLTVV.

The chain is built from TRBV7-2 and TRBJ2-1; 8 positions match TRBD1. V lost 3 bases and J lost 9; bases outside the gene matches: 10. There are 15 residues in the CDR3. CDR1 and CDR2 (germline): SGHTA, FQGNSA. The DNA for the CDR3 is TGTGCCAGCAGCTTTCCCGACAGGGGAAGGTTTGAGCAGTTCTTC. Protein sequence: CASSFPDRGRFEQFF. Based on the CDR3 plus reference TRBV7-2 and TRBJ2-1, the full variable domain is GAGVSQSPSNKVTEKGKDVELRCDPISGHTALYWYRQSLGQGLEFLIYFQGNSAPDKSGLPSDRFSAERTGGSVSTLTIQRTQQEDSAVYLCASSFPDRGRFEQFFGPGTRLTVL.

The V gene is TRBV2, the J gene TRBJ1-1; D gene uncertain. CDR1 is SNHLY, CDR2 FYNNEI, per germline. CDR3 length: 13 amino acids. The germline V and J ends were trimmed by 0 bases and 11 bases, with 13 bases remaining between them. CDR3 protein: CASSEALRILAFF. The CDR3 nucleotides read TGTGCCAGCAGTGAAGCGCTTAGGATATTGGCTTTCTTT.

V and J are TRBV6-2 or TRBV6-3 and TRBJ2-2; a weak D match, TRBD2 (6 bases). The germline CDR1 and CDR2 sequences are MNHEY and SVGEGT. The ends were cut back, 7 bases at V and 1 base at J, with 10 bases in the middle. The CDR3 loop spans 14 amino acids. DNA for the CDR3: TGTGCCAGCAAGCGGAGGGTGAACACCGGGGAGCTGTTTTTT. This translates into CASKRRVNTGELFF.